Presented here are 32 T cell receptor beta chains from one specimen sequenced in a study of regulatory T cells in long-lasting Graves disease. Construction of the TCR beta libraries employed iRepertoire HTBI primers in conjunction with Arm-PCR of CDR3 regions. In TCRdb, the multiplex PCR reads were re-called with MiXCR into one record per CDR3 protein. The sample has fewer than 550,000 distinct CDR3 sequences; about 15% are singletons. The time point denotes: newly diagnosed GD, antithyroid drugs for less than 3 months. Isolated PBMC RNA provided the starting material for the TCR library. These same data were also listed under a study on T cells in Graves' hyperthyroidism and ophthalmopathy.

This sample comprised peripheral blood mononuclear cells (PBMCs), obtained at new diagnosis, from a patient treated with antithyroid drugs. The receptors shown here come from a woman between 18 and 30 years old with Graves disease.

In this sample, this clonotype turned up many times. This rearrangement joins TRBV11-2 to TRBJ2-3; perhaps TRBD2 as D (6 bases). Germline assignment: CDR1 SGHAT and CDR2 FQNNGV. Trimming took 1 base from V and 3 from J, leaving 8 bases between them. CDR3 length: 14 residues. CDR3 in DNA: TGTGCCAGCAGCTTAGTTGGGGGGACAGATACGCAGTATTTT. Translation gives CASSLVGGTDTQYF.

This clonotype appeared many times. This chain uses TRBV28 with TRBJ1-3; a possible D gene is TRBD1 (5 bases). V shed 5 bases and J shed 3 bases, with 5 bases lying between them. Germline values: CDR1 MDHEN, CDR2 SYDVKM. This CDR3 has 12 residues. The DNA of the CDR3 is TGTGCCAGCAGTAGGGGTGGAAACACCATATATTTT. This translates into CASSRGGNTIYF.

V usage is TRBV5-1 and J usage is TRBJ1-3; 8 bases align to TRBD1. J gave up 2 bases and V 0 bases, and 1 base lay outside the gene matches. The CDR3 length is 15 residues. Germline CDR1 is SGHRS and CDR2 is YFSETQ. CDR3 bases: TGCGCCAGCAGCTTGGCAGGGGGCACTGGAAACACCATATATTTT. Translating gives CASSLAGGTGNTIYF.

V and J are TRBV28 and TRBJ2-7; possibly TRBD1 or TRBD2 for D (7 bases each). This CDR3 has 14 residues. CDR1 is MDHEN, CDR2 SYDVKM, per germline. V lost 5 bases and J 2 bases, leaving 13 bases between the germline ends. The CDR3 sequence: CASSPGGAPYEQYF. The CDR3 DNA follows: TGTGCCAGCAGTCCAGGGGGGGCCCCCTACGAGCAGTACTTC.

This rearrangement joins TRBV4-1 to TRBJ2-7; D is perhaps TRBD1 (6 bases). CDR3 length equals 14 residues. The germline V and J ends were trimmed by 1 base and 3 bases, with 10 bases remaining between them. Germline V gives CDR1 MGHRA, CDR2 YSYEKL. The CDR3 nucleotides are TGCGCCAGCAGCCAAGTGGTCAGGGGCTACGAGCAGTACTTC. Its translation is CASSQVVRGYEQYF.

At least ten counts were recorded for this clonotype. J is TRBJ2-5 and V is TRBV18, with unresolved D. Germline V CDR1 and CDR2: KGHSH, LQKENI. This CDR3 contains 12 residues. Trimming shortened V by 3 bases and J by 5 bases, and 7 bases separated the two germline ends. The CDR3 region has the DNA TGTGCCAGCTCACCGCTAGGGGAGACCCAGTACTTC. This encodes CASSPLGETQYF.

This clonotype was detected a few times. The genes are TRBV6-2 or TRBV6-3 and TRBJ2-1, with D uncertain. The germline V gene has CDR1 MNHEY and CDR2 SVGEGT. Between the trimmed V and J ends, which lost 0 bases and 4 bases, there was a span of 7 bases. The CDR3 totals 14 residues. DNA for the CDR3: TGTGCCAGCAGTTACTCGGATGCGTACAATGAGCAGTTCTTC. Its protein product is CASSYSDAYNEQFF.

The CDR3 protein is CSARVQGGYGYTF. The CDR3 region has the DNA TGCAGTGCTAGAGTGCAGGGTGGTTATGGCTACACCTTC. The chain links TRBV20-1 to TRBJ1-2; TRBD1 might be the D (5 bases). CDR1 is DFQATT and CDR2 is SNEGSKA in the germline V gene (reference sequence). The ends were cut back, 1 base at V and 5 bases at J, with 11 bases in the middle. The CDR3 has 13 residues.

This clonotype came up many times. This chain uses TRBV7-2 with TRBJ2-5, with unresolved D. Germline V CDR1 and CDR2: SGHTA, FQGNSA. Trimming cost V 1 base and J 1 base, with 7 bases left between them. CDR3 length: 14 residues. This chain's CDR3 is CASSLGGGQETQYF. The CDR3 nucleotides are TGTGCCAGCAGCTTAGGCGGCGGCCAAGAGACCCAGTACTTC.

The chain is built from TRBV19 and TRBJ2-7, with D possibly being TRBD1 or TRBD2 (5 bases each). Between the trimmed V and J ends, which lost 4 bases and 1 base, there was a span of 11 bases. The CDR3 loop spans 14 amino acids. CDR1 is LNHDA, CDR2 SQIVND, per germline (reference sequence). CDR3 in amino acids: CASSTRDRSYEQYF. The CDR3 DNA reads TGTGCCAGTAGTACCCGGGACCGATCCTACGAGCAGTACTTC.

The chain employs TRBV18 and TRBJ1-6; possibly TRBD1 for D (6 bases). V was pared by 3 bases and J by 6 bases, with 15 bases between. Germline CDR1 KGHSH, CDR2 LQKENI. This CDR3 spans 16 amino acids. The CDR3 sequence: CASSPEQGGGNSPLHF. CDR3 in DNA: TGTGCCAGCTCACCGGAACAGGGCGGCGGTAATTCACCCCTCCACTTT.

The chain carries TRBV30 and TRBJ1-2; 8 bases agree with TRBD1. Germline V gene data show CDR1 as GTSNPN and CDR2 as SVGIG (reference sequence). Unmatched junction bases numbered 8, after V lost 1 base and J lost 13 bases. This CDR3 spans 12 amino acids. CDR3 protein: CAWSAGTGTATF. CDR3 in DNA: TGTGCCTGGAGTGCCGGGACAGGAACGGCCACCTTC. The whole variable domain, filled in from reference TRBV30 and TRBJ1-2, reads SQTIHQWPATLVQPVGSPLSLECTVEGTSNPNLYWYRQAAGRGLQLLFYSVGIGQISSEVPQNLSASRPQDRQFILSSKKLLLSDSGFYLCAWSAGTGTATFGSGTRLTVV.

This clonotype showed up many times. The chain couples TRBV6-2 or TRBV6-3 to TRBJ2-7; 9 nucleotides line up with TRBD2. The CDR3 contains 17 residues. Per germline, CDR1 MNHEY and CDR2 SVGEGT. The V segment lost 4 bases and the J segment 3 bases; nucleotides outside the gene matches: 13. CDR3 sequence (DNA): TGTGCCAGCAGTTCTCGGACTAGCGCGAAGTCGTTCTACGAGCAGTACTTC. Protein product: CASSSRTSAKSFYEQYF.

This clonotype was detected many times. The chain carries TRBV11-2 and TRBJ1-5; maybe TRBD1 (6 bases). V lost 0 bases to trimming and J lost 3 bases, with 9 bases between them. The CDR3 totals 15 residues. Germline V CDR1 and CDR2: SGHAT, FQNNGV. CDR3 amino acids: CASSLEQGVNQPQHF. CDR3 coding DNA: TGTGCCAGCAGCTTAGAACAGGGCGTCAATCAGCCCCAGCATTTT.

As concerns this clonotype: Sequence at one end of the junction differs from germline and may be a read error. The chain is built from TRBV7-7 and TRBJ2-7, with D possibly being TRBD2 (5 bases). The CDR3 sequence is 14 residues long. The germline gives CDR1 SSHAT, CDR2 FNYEAQ (reference sequence). DNA of the CDR3: TGTGCTAGCAGCCGAACCCGGGATGCGGGTGAGCAGTACTTC. This gives the protein CASSRTRDAGEQYF.

There are a few counts of this clonotype. The chain carries TRBV7-9 and TRBJ1-1, with 12 positions matching TRBD1. The CDR3 is 17 residues long. Trimming at V came to 3 bases and at J to 0 bases, leaving 5 bases not matched to a gene. Germline assignment: CDR1 SEHNR and CDR2 FQNEAQ (reference sequence). CDR3 sequence reads: CASSLGQGALVNTEAFF. The CDR3 DNA follows: TGTGCCAGCAGCTTGGGACAGGGGGCTTTGGTGAACACTGAAGCTTTCTTT. The complete variable domain, with remaining parts taken from reference TRBV7-9 and TRBJ1-1, reads DTGVSQNPRHKITKRGQNVTFRCDPISEHNRLYWYRQTLGQGPEFLTYFQNEAQLEKSRLLSDRFSAERPKGSFSTLEIQRTEQGDSAMYLCASSLGQGALVNTEAFFGQGTRLTVV.

Comment on this clonotype: A clone one base away is much larger, so this may be a read error. This chain links TRBV11-3 with TRBJ2-1; D call uncertain. The J call is uncertain, as TRBJ2-7 better fits the DNA end. The CDR3 runs to 16 residues. The germline V gene encodes CDR1 SGHNT and CDR2 YENEEA. CDR3 region: CASSRKAQSSYNEQYF. In DNA, the CDR3 is TGTGCCAGCAGCCGAAAGGCTCAGAGCTCCTACAATGAGCAGTACTTC.

This chain joins TRBV5-1 and TRBJ2-3; 7 bases are a match to TRBD2. CDR3 size: 20 residues. The V gene end was trimmed by 3 bases and the J gene end by 2 bases; junction bases not matched to a gene: 21. CDR1 SGHRS and CDR2 YFSETQ come from the germline V gene. CDR3 loop: CASSSPPDSSREPLTDTQYF. In DNA, the CDR3 is TGCGCCAGCAGCTCACCACCCGACAGTTCGCGGGAGCCGCTCACAGATACGCAGTATTTT.

In this sample, this clonotype turned up many times. The chain couples TRBV28 to TRBJ2-7; D possibly corresponds to TRBD1 (6 bases). V lost 5 bases to trimming and J lost 5 bases, with 22 bases between them. Germline CDR1 and CDR2: MDHEN and SYDVKM. The CDR3 totals 16 residues. CDR3 coding DNA: TGTGCCAGCAGTCTGGCTTCGGGACAACAACAGGACGAGCAGTACTTC. Its protein is CASSLASGQQQDEQYF.

This clonotype was detected many times. The J gene is TRBJ2-2, the V gene TRBV28; no definite D call. The germline gives CDR1 MDHEN, CDR2 SYDVKM. Deletions cut 1 base from V and 1 base from J, with 4 bases between. This CDR3 spans 14 amino acids. CDR3 loop: CASSLYGNTGELFF. In DNA, the CDR3 is TGTGCCAGCAGTTTATATGGGAACACCGGGGAGCTGTTTTTT.

This clonotype was found many times. This chain joins TRBV30 and TRBJ2-7, with D perhaps matching TRBD1 (6 bases). V was pared by 1 base and J by 3 bases, with 16 bases between. Per the germline V gene, CDR1 is GTSNPN and CDR2 is SVGIG (reference sequence). This CDR3 comprises 15 residues. Here the CDR3 DNA reads TGTGCCTGGAGTGGTGAGACAGGCCCAAGCTACGAGCAGTACTTC. Its protein product is CAWSGETGPSYEQYF.

This clonotype occurred many times. This chain connects TRBV12-3 or TRBV12-4 to TRBJ1-2; D uncertain. Trimming pared 1 base from V and 7 bases from J, leaving 13 bases between. This CDR3 region has 14 residues. The CDR3 loop reads CASSLGSVVSGYTF. The CDR3 nucleotides are TGTGCCAGCAGTTTAGGTTCAGTAGTGAGTGGCTACACCTTC.

This clonotype was recorded a few times. The J gene is TRBJ2-1, the V gene TRBV5-4; 12 bases align to TRBD2. The CDR3 has 15 amino acids. V dropped 4 bases and J dropped 8; count of bases not matched to a gene: 7. The germline V gene encodes CDR1 SGHNT and CDR2 YYREEE (reference sequence). DNA for the CDR3: TGTGCCAGCAGCCACAGACTAGCGGGAGTGGATGAGCAGTTCTTC. Its translation: CASSHRLAGVDEQFF.

This clonotype was observed many times. The CDR3 loop is CASSLAIADTQYF. CDR3 coding DNA: TGTGCCAGCAGCTTAGCGATTGCAGATACGCAGTATTTT. This chain connects TRBV7-9 to TRBJ2-3; D gene uncertain. V lost 0 bases, J lost 4 bases, and 5 bases lay in between. Germline CDR1 is SEHNR and CDR2 is FQNEAQ (reference sequence). The CDR3 loop spans 13 amino acids. Full variable domain (missing parts from reference TRBV7-9 and TRBJ2-3): DTGVSQNPRHKITKRGQNVTFRCDPISEHNRLYWYRQTLGQGPEFLTYFQNEAQLEKSRLLSDRFSAERPKGSFSTLEIQRTEQGDSAMYLCASSLAIADTQYFGPGTRLTVL.

At least ten counts were recorded for this clonotype. The chain employs TRBV6-1 and TRBJ2-2; no clear D gene. The V and J ends lost 7 bases and 5 bases respectively, with 11 bases between them. The CDR3 runs 13 residues. Germline lookup yields CDR1 MNHNS and CDR2 SASEGT. The chain's CDR3 is CASKWTGTGELFF. The CDR3, as DNA: TGTGCCAGCAAGTGGACCGGGACCGGGGAGCTGTTTTTT.

This clonotype was recorded at least ten times. The chain links TRBV6-1 to TRBJ2-7; TRBD2 agrees at 7 bases. Germline loops: CDR1 MNHNS, CDR2 SASEGT. Unmatched junction bases numbered 9, after V lost 7 bases and J lost 0 bases. CDR3 length: 15 amino acids. This CDR3 is CASTTGREFSYEQYF. The CDR3 DNA reads TGTGCCAGCACCACGGGGCGGGAGTTCTCCTACGAGCAGTACTTC.

This clonotype was picked up a small number of times. This chain uses TRBV20-1 with TRBJ2-2; D call uncertain. The germline V and J ends were trimmed by 3 bases and 3 bases, with 5 bases remaining between them. This CDR3 has 12 amino acids. Looked up from germline, CDR1 is DFQATT and CDR2 is SNEGSKA (reference sequence). CDR3 amino acids: CSASGDTGELFF. CDR3 coding DNA: TGCAGTGCTAGCGGCGACACCGGGGAGCTGTTTTTT.

In its sample, this clonotype was seen a few times. CDR3 in amino acids: CASSLNAGLNEQFF. Written as DNA, the CDR3 is TGTGCCAGCAGCTTAAATGCAGGGTTGAATGAGCAGTTCTTC. The genes are TRBV7-3 and TRBJ2-1; a weak D match, TRBD1 (5 bases). The length of the CDR3 is 14 residues. With 1 base removed from V and 7 bases from J, the gap between germline ends came to 11 bases. The germline CDR1 and CDR2 sequences are SGHTA and FQGTGA.

This chain joins TRBV7-8 and TRBJ2-7; D is perhaps TRBD1 or TRBD2 (5 bases each). V gave up 5 bases and J gave up 5 bases, with 19 bases separating them. This CDR3 has 15 residues. CDR1 and CDR2 (germline): SGHVS, FQNEAQ. Here the CDR3 reads CASSPPRAGTDEQYF. DNA for the CDR3: TGTGCCAGCAGCCCACCACGAGCAGGGACGGACGAGCAGTACTTC.

This clonotype occurred many times. This rearrangement joins TRBV12-3 or TRBV12-4 to TRBJ2-6, with D unresolved. V was clipped by 3 bases and J by 0 bases, with 6 bases between them. This CDR3 has 15 residues. CDR3 nucleotide sequence: TGTGCCAGCAGTTTTTGGATCTCTGGGGCCAACGTCCTGACTTTC. It specifies CASSFWISGANVLTF.

This clonotype has just a few counts. This rearrangement joins TRBV15 to TRBJ1-2; the D is unclear. The CDR3 is 11 residues long. Trimming took off 0 bases at V and 7 bases at J, with 3 bases between the two ends. Germline CDR1 is LNHNV and CDR2 is YYDKDF (reference sequence). CDR3 loop: CATSRDLGYTF. CDR3 in DNA: TGTGCCACCAGCAGAGATCTTGGCTACACCTTC.

This clonotype was detected a few times. The J gene is TRBJ1-1, the V gene TRBV28, with 7 bases matching TRBD1. CDR1 is MDHEN and CDR2 is SYDVKM in the germline V gene. This CDR3 comprises 16 residues. Losses at the gene ends were 8 bases for V and 7 bases for J; bases not matched to a gene: 19. The CDR3 DNA sequence: TGTGCCAGCGGGGCTACAGGGGAGGGGAGTTGGGTTGAAGCTTTCTTT. Amino acid sequence: CASGATGEGSWVEAFF.